This TCR beta chain was recorded in a study of control samples from healthy donors and cancer patients. Repertoires were generated with immunoSEQ multiplex PCR, while TCRdb's copy carries only in-frame clones and drops some. The sample includes 100,000 to 150,000 clones, 90% to 95% of them seen just once. The clonotype was recovered from a woman younger than 35 in good health. Sequences were obtained from blood.

The CDR3 region has the DNA TGTGCCAGCAGCTCGACAGGGGGCTACGAGCAGTACTTC. Translation gives CASSSTGGYEQYF. The chain couples TRBV6-6 to TRBJ2-7, with 9 bases lining up with TRBD1. The CDR3 spans 13 residues. J lost 3 bases, V lost 6 bases, and 3 bases had no gene match. CDR1 is MNHNY, CDR2 SVGAGI, per germline (reference sequence).